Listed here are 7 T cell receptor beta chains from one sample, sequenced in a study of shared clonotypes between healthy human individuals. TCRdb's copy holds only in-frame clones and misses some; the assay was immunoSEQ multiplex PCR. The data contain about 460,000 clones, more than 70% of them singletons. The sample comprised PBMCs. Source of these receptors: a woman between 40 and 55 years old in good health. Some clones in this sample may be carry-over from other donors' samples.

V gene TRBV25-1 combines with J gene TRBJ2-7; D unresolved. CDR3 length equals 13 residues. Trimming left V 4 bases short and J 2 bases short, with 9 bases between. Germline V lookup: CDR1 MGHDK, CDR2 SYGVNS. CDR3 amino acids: CASSGLIPYEQYF. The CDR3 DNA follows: TGTGCCAGCAGTGGCCTCATACCCTACGAGCAGTACTTC.

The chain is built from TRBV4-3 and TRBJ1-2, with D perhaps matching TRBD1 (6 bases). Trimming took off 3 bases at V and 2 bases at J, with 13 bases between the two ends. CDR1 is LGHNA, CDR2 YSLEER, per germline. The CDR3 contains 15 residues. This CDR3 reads CASSQAPRGNYGYTF. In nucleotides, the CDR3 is TGCGCCAGCAGCCAGGCCCCCAGGGGAAACTATGGCTACACCTTC.

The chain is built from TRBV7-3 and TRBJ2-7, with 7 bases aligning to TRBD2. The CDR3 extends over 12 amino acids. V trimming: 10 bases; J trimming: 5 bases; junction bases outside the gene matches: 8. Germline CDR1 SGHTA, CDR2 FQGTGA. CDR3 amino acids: CAIQAGTNEQYF. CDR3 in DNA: TGTGCCATTCAAGCGGGGACCAACGAGCAGTACTTC.

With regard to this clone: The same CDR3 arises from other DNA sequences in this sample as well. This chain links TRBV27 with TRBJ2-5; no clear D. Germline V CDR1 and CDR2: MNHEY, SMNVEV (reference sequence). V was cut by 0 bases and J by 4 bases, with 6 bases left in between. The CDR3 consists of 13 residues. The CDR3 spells CASSLSGLETQYF. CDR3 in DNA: TGTGCCAGCAGTTTATCAGGGTTAGAGACCCAGTACTTC.

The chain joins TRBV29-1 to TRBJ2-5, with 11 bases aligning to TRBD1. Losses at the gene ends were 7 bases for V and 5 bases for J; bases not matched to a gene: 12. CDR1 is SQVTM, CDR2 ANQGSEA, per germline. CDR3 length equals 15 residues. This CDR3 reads CSAVPGQGARETQYF. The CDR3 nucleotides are TGCAGCGCCGTACCCGGACAGGGGGCAAGGGAGACCCAGTACTTC.

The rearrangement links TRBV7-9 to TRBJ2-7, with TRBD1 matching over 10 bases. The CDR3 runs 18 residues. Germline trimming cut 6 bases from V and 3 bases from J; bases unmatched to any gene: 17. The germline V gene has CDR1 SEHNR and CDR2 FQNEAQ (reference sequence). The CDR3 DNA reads TGTGCCAGCAGGGGTCCCGGGACAGGGGCCGGCGGGTACTACGAGCAGTACTTC. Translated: CASRGPGTGAGGYYEQYF.

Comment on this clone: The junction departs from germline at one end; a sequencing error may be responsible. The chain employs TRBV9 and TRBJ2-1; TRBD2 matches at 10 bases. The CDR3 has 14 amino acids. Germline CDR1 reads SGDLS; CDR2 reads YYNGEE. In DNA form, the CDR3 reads TGTGCCAGCAGCGGGGGACTAGCGAACAATGTGCAGTTCTTC. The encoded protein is CASSGGLANNVQFF.